The rows below give T cell receptor beta chains drawn from one sample of a study of blood T cell repertoires in COVID-19. Profiled with immunoSEQ multiplex PCR; TCRdb holds only in-frame clones, not every one. There are over 100,000 clones in the sample; 82% occur only once, and 3.5% to 5.5% lies in the top ten. Sequenced input: peripheral blood. The receptors stem from a woman in her 70s with acute or convalescent COVID-19. CDR3s include the opening cysteine and the closing phenylalanine or tryptophan. D genes are given only for firm matches. Size tells how often a clone was seen (once, few, many) or the class of an expanded clone, and some rows leave it out.

V gene	D gene	clone size	J gene	CDR3 protein	CDR3 DNA
TRBV7-2	.	.	TRBJ1-4	CASSKDSTNEKLFF	TGTGCCAGCAGCAAGGACAGCACTAATGAAAAACTGTTTTTT
TRBV19	TRBD2	.	TRBJ2-3	CASSSQRGGEDTQYF	TGTGCCAGTAGTTCCCAGCGGGGGGGCGAAGATACGCAGTATTTT
TRBV7-8	TRBD1	few	TRBJ1-2	CASRETGTVHGYTF	TGTGCCAGCAGAGAAACCGGGACAGTCCATGGCTACACCTTC
TRBV19	TRBD2	.	TRBJ2-3	CASSSTAGITDTQYF	TGTGCCAGTAGTTCAACAGCGGGGATAACAGATACGCAGTATTTT
TRBV19	.	.	TRBJ2-1	CASSIGLNNEQFF	TGTGCCAGTAGTATAGGTCTAAACAATGAGCAGTTCTTC
TRBV9	.	.	TRBJ1-2	CASSVVQGASTNYGYTF	TGTGCCAGCAGCGTAGTCCAAGGGGCAAGTACTAACTATGGCTACACCTTC
TRBV9	.	.	TRBJ1-5	CASSVDGGRSNQPQHF	TGTGCCAGCAGCGTAGACGGGGGTAGGAGCAATCAGCCCCAGCATTTT
TRBV18	.	.	TRBJ1-1	CASSQATGNTEAFF	TGTGCCAGCTCACAAGCAACGGGGAACACTGAAGCTTTCTTT
TRBV11-2	TRBD1	few	TRBJ1-4	CASSWTRGNEKLFF	TGTGCCAGCAGCTGGACCAGGGGGAATGAAAAACTGTTTTTT
TRBV4-2	.	.	TRBJ1-6	CASSQQGRAYNSPLHF	TGTGCCAGCAGCCAACAGGGGAGGGCCTATAATTCACCCCTCCACTTT
TRBV19	.	.	TRBJ1-5	CASSIAGVYSNQPQHF	TGTGCCAGTAGTATTGCCGGGGTCTATAGCAATCAGCCCCAGCATTTT
TRBV5-5	TRBD1	.	TRBJ2-3	CASSPTGGASTDTQYF	TGTGCCAGCAGCCCAACAGGGGGCGCAAGCACAGATACGCAGTATTTT
TRBV6-5	TRBD2	.	TRBJ2-2	CASRSSGANTGELFF	TGTGCCAGCAGGTCTAGCGGGGCGAACACCGGGGAGCTGTTTTTT
TRBV11-2	.	.	TRBJ1-3	CASSLGAGTGNTIYF	TGTGCCAGCAGCCTAGGCGCCGGGACTGGAAACACCATATATTTT
TRBV10-3	.	.	TRBJ1-4	CAISEGPATNEKLFF	TGTGCCATCAGTGAGGGGCCGGCAACTAATGAAAAACTGTTTTTT
TRBV7-3	.	.	TRBJ1-4	CASSLFGRATNEKLFF	TGTGCCAGCAGCTTATTCGGGAGAGCAACTAATGAAAAACTGTTTTTT
TRBV19	.	.	TRBJ2-3	CASSIGNRGGTDTQYF	TGTGCCAGTAGTATAGGAAACAGGGGAGGTACAGATACGCAGTATTTT
TRBV12-3/TRBV12-4	.	.	TRBJ2-4	CASSYQTRLDQYF	TGTGCCAGCAGCTACCAGACTAGGCTGGATCAGTACTTC
TRBV7-2	.	.	TRBJ1-1	CASSLDRQSTEAFF	TGTGCCAGCAGCCTTGACAGGCAGAGCACTGAAGCTTTCTTT
TRBV11-2	TRBD2	.	TRBJ2-1	CASSFLSGGVEQFF	TGTGCCAGCAGCTTCCTTTCGGGGGGGGTTGAGCAGTTCTTC
TRBV7-9	.	.	TRBJ1-4	CASSSLGGLGEKLFF	TGTGCCAGCAGCTCTTTGGGGGGGCTTGGTGAAAAACTGTTTTTT
TRBV5-1	TRBD2	.	TRBJ2-1	CASRTSGRGNEQFF	TGCGCCAGCCGTACTAGCGGAAGGGGAAATGAGCAGTTCTTC
TRBV15	TRBD2	.	TRBJ2-2	CATSWTSPGELFF	TGTGCCACCAGCTGGACTAGCCCCGGGGAGCTGTTTTTT
TRBV7-2	TRBD2	.	TRBJ2-5	CASSLFSGGGETQYF	TGTGCCAGCAGCTTATTCTCGGGGGGAGGGGAGACCCAGTACTTC
TRBV2	.	.	TRBJ1-2	CAIEARSSYGYTF	TGTGCCATAGAGGCAAGGTCTAGCTATGGCTACACCTTC
TRBV10-1	.	.	TRBJ1-2	CARPGHSYGYTF	TGCGCCAGGCCGGGACATAGCTATGGCTACACCTTC
TRBV25-1	.	.	TRBJ2-7	CASEESSSSYEQYF	TGTGCCAGCGAAGAGTCCTCAAGCTCCTACGAGCAGTACTTC
TRBV30	.	.	TRBJ2-1	CAWSVRWRGEQFF	TGTGCCTGGAGTGTACGGTGGAGGGGTGAGCAGTTCTTC
TRBV7-7	TRBD2	.	TRBJ2-1	CASSPQAGGPLEQFF	TGTGCCAGCAGCCCCCAAGCGGGGGGGCCTCTTGAGCAGTTCTTC